Listed here are 11 T cell receptor beta chains from one sample, sequenced in a study of blood T cell repertoires in COVID-19. Measured with immunoSEQ multiplex PCR; TCRdb has only the in-frame clones, and not every one. Counted here are 200,000 to 250,000 clones, 92% occurring once; the ten biggest clones make up around 0.84%. Source material: peripheral blood. The receptors derive from a man in his fifties or sixties with COVID-19, enrolled during active disease.

The genes are TRBV5-1 and TRBJ1-6, with TRBD1 as a possible D gene (5 bases). Germline V gives CDR1 SGHRS, CDR2 YFSETQ. The CDR3 is 17 residues long. V lost 3 bases and J lost 7, with 20 bases in between. The DNA of the CDR3 is TGCGCCAGCAGCTCTGCAGGTACGACAGCAGTAAATTCACCCCTCCACTTT. Translated, it gives CASSSAGTTAVNSPLHF.

This chain connects TRBV2 to TRBJ1-4; D ambiguous. Germline V CDR1 and CDR2: SNHLY, FYNNEI. The V gene lost 3 bases and the J gene lost 0 bases, with 8 bases spanning the gap. CDR3 length: 15 residues. The CDR3 nucleotides read TGTGCCAGCAGTGACAGGTCGTCAACTAATGAAAAACTGTTTTTT. This sequence encodes CASSDRSSTNEKLFF.

The chain is built from TRBV5-1 and TRBJ2-7; D ambiguous. The CDR3 extends over 15 amino acids. V was clipped by 4 bases and J by 1 base, with 15 bases between them. Germline V gene lookup returns CDR1 SGHRS and CDR2 YFSETQ. CDR3 sequence reads: CASSPTGSSSYEQYF. The CDR3 DNA follows: TGCGCCAGCAGCCCCACCGGGTCCTCTTCCTACGAGCAGTACTTC.

The chain carries TRBV18 and TRBJ2-7, with 10 bases lining up with TRBD1. This CDR3 spans 14 amino acids. Germline V lookup: CDR1 KGHSH, CDR2 LQKENI. The ends lost 2 bases at V and 6 bases at J; junction bases unmatched: 4. DNA of the CDR3: TGTGCCAGCTCACCAGGACAGGGGGTGGGCGAGCAGTACTTC. It translates to CASSPGQGVGEQYF.

The gene calls are TRBV5-4 and TRBJ1-6, with D possibly TRBD1 on 6 matching bases. The CDR3 spans 16 residues. Deletions cut 3 bases from V and 7 bases from J, with 17 bases between. Germline CDR1 SGHNT, CDR2 YYREEE (reference sequence). The CDR3, as DNA: TGTGCCAGCAGCTCTCATTTTGGACAGAGAAATTCACCCCTCCACTTT. Translated: CASSSHFGQRNSPLHF.

This clone was counted a single time. V and J are TRBV29-1 and TRBJ1-2; 12 bases are a match to TRBD1. After removal of 7 bases from V and 8 bases from J, the junction contained 8 bases not matched to a gene. CDR3 size: 13 residues. The germline CDR1 and CDR2 sequences are SQVTM and ANQGSEA. CDR3 amino acids: CSALRDRGLGYTF. CDR3 DNA sequence: TGCAGCGCCCTCCGGGACAGGGGGCTCGGCTACACCTTC.

This clone was observed a single time. The V and J genes are TRBV4-2 and TRBJ1-2; D is uncertain. The CDR3 is 15 amino acids. Trimming removed 1 base at V and 2 bases at J, with 11 bases between. Germline lookup yields CDR1 LGHNA and CDR2 YNFKEQ. CDR3: CASSQVKQSNYGYTF. In nucleotides, the CDR3 is TGTGCCAGCAGCCAAGTCAAACAGAGCAACTATGGCTACACCTTC.

Only one count was recorded for this clone. The gene calls are TRBV7-3 and TRBJ2-3, with a tentative D call TRBD2 (5 bases). The germline gives CDR1 SGHTA, CDR2 FQGTGA. The CDR3 has 15 amino acids. V dropped 1 base and J dropped 2 bases, with 10 bases sitting between them. DNA of the CDR3: TGTGCCAGCAGCTTAAATCTAGCTGCCACAGATACGCAGTATTTT. It encodes CASSLNLAATDTQYF.

The sample holds one count of this clone. V is TRBV5-4 and J is TRBJ1-1, with no clear D. Germline values: CDR1 SGHNT, CDR2 YYREEE (reference sequence). This CDR3 has 13 amino acids. V was trimmed by 3 bases and J by 1 base, leaving 7 bases between them. CDR3 region: CASSYWQNTEAFF. CDR3 DNA sequence: TGTGCCAGCAGCTATTGGCAGAACACTGAAGCTTTCTTT.

CDR3 in DNA: TGTGCCAGCAGTCGCGGACAGGGAAAGGGCTACGAGCAGTACTTC. This sequence encodes CASSRGQGKGYEQYF. V is TRBV6-2 or TRBV6-3 and J is TRBJ2-7; TRBD1 agrees at 8 bases. The CDR3 loop spans 15 amino acids. V gave up 5 bases and J gave up 3 bases; unmatched junction bases: 9. CDR1 MNHEY and CDR2 SVGEGT come from the germline V gene.

The V gene is TRBV30, the J gene TRBJ2-2, with 9 bases lining up with TRBD1. Germline V gives CDR1 GTSNPN, CDR2 SVGIG (reference sequence). The CDR3 extends over 16 amino acids. V was clipped by 3 bases and J by 0 bases; unmatched bases: 5. The CDR3: CAWRGQGTPNTGELFF. The DNA of the CDR3 is TGTGCCTGGAGAGGACAGGGGACACCGAACACCGGGGAGCTGTTTTTT.